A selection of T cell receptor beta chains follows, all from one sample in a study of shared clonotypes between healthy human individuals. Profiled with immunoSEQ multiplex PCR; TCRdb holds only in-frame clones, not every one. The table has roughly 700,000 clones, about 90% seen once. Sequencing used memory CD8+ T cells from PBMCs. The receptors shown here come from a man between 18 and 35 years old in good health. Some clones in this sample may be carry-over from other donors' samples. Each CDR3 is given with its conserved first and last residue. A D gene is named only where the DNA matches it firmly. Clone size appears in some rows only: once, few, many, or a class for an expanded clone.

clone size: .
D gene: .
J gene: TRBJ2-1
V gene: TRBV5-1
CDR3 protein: CASSLGRHGDEQFF
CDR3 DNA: TGCGCCAGCAGCTTGGGACGACACGGGGATGAGCAGTTCTTC

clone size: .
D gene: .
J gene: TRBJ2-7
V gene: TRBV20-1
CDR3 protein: CSARPHEQYF
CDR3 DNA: TGCAGTGCTAGACCCCACGAGCAGTACTTC

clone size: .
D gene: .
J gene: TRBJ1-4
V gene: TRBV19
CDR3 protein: CASSPPPAMTTNEKLFF
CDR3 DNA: TGTGCCAGTAGTCCCCCGCCGGCCATGACTACTAATGAAAAACTGTTTTTT

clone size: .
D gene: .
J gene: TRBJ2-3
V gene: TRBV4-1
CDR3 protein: CASSQNPGPDTQYF
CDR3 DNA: TGCGCCAGCAGCCAAAACCCCGGGCCAGATACGCAGTATTTT

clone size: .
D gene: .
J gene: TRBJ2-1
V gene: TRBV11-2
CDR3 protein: CASSLSAGAGNEQFF
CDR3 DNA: TGTGCCAGCAGCTTGTCGGCGGGGGCTGGCAATGAGCAGTTCTTC

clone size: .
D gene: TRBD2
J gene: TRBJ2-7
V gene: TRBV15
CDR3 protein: CATSRGGSADEQYF
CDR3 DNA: TGTGCCACCAGCAGAGGCGGGAGTGCGGACGAGCAGTACTTC

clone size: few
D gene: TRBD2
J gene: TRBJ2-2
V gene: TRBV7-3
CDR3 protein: CAILAGINTGELFF
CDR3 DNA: TGTGCCATACTAGCGGGAATTAACACCGGGGAGCTGTTTTTT

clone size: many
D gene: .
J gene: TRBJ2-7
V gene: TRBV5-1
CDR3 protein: CASVLHPGPAAYEQYF
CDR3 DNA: TGCGCCAGCGTACTCCATCCCGGGCCGGCAGCCTACGAGCAGTACTTC

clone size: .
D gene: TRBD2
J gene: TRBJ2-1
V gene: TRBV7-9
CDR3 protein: CASSKLAGALNEQFF
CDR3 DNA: TGTGCCAGCAGCAAGCTAGCGGGAGCGTTAAATGAGCAGTTCTTC

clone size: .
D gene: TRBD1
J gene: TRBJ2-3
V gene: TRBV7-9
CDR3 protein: CASRGRQGLADTQYF
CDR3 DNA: TGTGCCAGCAGGGGACGACAGGGCCTCGCAGATACGCAGTATTTT

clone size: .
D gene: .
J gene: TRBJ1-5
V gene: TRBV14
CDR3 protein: CASSGLRDGEDNQPQHF
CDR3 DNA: TGTGCCAGCAGCGGTCTCAGGGACGGGGAGGACAATCAGCCCCAGCATTTT

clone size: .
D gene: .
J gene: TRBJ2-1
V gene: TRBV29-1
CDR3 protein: CSVEEVVRADNEQFF
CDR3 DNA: TGCAGCGTTGAGGAAGTGGTCAGGGCGGACAATGAGCAGTTCTTC

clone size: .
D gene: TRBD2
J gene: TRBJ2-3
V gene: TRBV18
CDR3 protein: CASSPPRLAGALTDTQYF
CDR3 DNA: TGTGCCAGCTCACCACCAAGACTAGCGGGAGCCCTTACAGATACGCAGTATTTT

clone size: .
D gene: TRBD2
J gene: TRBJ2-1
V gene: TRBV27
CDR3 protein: CASSSSGTSGGLGEQFF
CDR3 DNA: TGTGCCAGCAGTTCTTCCGGGACTAGCGGGGGTTTAGGTGAGCAGTTCTTC

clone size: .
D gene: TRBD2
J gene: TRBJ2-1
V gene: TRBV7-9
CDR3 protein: CASSPGLAGNFDEQFF
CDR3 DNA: TGTGCCAGCAGCCCCGGACTAGCGGGAAACTTTGATGAGCAGTTCTTC

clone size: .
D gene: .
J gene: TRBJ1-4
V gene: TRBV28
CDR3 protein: CASSWGLVAGNEKLFF
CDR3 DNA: TGTGCCAGCAGTTGGGGACTAGTGGCAGGGAATGAAAAACTGTTTTTT

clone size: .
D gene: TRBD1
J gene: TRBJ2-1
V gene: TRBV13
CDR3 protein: CASSLALGSTGTYNEQFF
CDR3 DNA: TGTGCCAGCAGTCTTGCCCTTGGATCGACAGGGACCTACAATGAGCAGTTCTTC

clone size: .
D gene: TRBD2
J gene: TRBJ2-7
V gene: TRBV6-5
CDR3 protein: CASSYAGGSDEQYF
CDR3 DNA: TGTGCCAGCAGTTACGCGGGGGGCAGTGACGAGCAGTACTTC

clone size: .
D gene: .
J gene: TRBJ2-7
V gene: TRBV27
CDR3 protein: CASSHGLSYEQYF
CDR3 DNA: TGTGCCAGCAGCCACGGACTCTCCTACGAGCAGTACTTC

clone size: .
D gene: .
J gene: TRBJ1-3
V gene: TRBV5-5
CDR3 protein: CASSLWGNSGNTIYF
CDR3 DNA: TGTGCCAGCAGCTTGTGGGGGAACTCTGGAAACACCATATATTTT

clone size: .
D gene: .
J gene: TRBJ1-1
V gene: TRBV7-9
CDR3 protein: CASSLDRQVLYTEAFF
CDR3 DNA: TGTGCCAGCAGCCTTGACCGACAGGTTCTGTACACTGAAGCTTTCTTT

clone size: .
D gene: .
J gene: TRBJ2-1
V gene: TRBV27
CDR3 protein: CASTPLSSPNEQFF
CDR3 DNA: TGTGCCAGTACCCCTTTATCTAGTCCTAATGAGCAGTTCTTC

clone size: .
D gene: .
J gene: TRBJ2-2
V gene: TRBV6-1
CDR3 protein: CASYLQGVGTGELFF
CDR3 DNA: TGTGCCAGCTATCTACAGGGTGTGGGCACCGGGGAGCTGTTTTTT

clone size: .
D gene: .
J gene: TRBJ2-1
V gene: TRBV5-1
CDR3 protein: CASSLGLAMRNEQFF
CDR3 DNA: TGCGCCAGCAGCTTGGGGCTAGCTATGAGGAATGAGCAGTTCTTC

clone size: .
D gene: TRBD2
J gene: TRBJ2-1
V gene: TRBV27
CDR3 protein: CASSPGLAGGEQFF
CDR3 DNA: TGTGCCAGCAGTCCCGGACTAGCGGGAGGCGAGCAGTTCTTC

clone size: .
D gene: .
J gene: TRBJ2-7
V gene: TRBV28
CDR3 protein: CASHHGSEWYF
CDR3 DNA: TGTGCCAGTCACCACGGGAGTGAGTGGTACTTC

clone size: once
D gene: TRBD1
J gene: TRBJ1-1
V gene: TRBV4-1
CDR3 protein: CASSRKVGQNRGNTEAFF
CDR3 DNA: TGCGCCAGCAGCCGCAAAGTGGGCCAGAACAGGGGAAACACTGAAGCTTTCTTT

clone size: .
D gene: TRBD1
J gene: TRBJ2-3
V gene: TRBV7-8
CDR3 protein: CASSSGTGRLDTQYF
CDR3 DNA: TGTGCCAGCAGCTCCGGGACAGGGCGTCTAGATACGCAGTATTTT

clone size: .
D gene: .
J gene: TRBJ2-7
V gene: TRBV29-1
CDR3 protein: CSVEGSYEQYF
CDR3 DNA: TGCAGCGTTGAGGGCTCCTACGAGCAGTACTTC

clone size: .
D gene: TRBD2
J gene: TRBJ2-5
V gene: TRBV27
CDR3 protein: CASSRSRASGEETQYF
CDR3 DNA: TGTGCCAGCAGCCGTTCCAGGGCTAGCGGGGAAGAGACCCAGTACTTC

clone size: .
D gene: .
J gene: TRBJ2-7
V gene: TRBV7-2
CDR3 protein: CASSPILTAYEQYF
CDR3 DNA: TGTGCCAGCAGCCCTATACTGACAGCCTACGAGCAGTACTTC

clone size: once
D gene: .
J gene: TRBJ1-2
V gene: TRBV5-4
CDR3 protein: CASSLTGLGNGYTF
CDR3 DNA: TGTGCCAGCAGCTTGACAGGGCTTGGGAACGGCTACACCTTC

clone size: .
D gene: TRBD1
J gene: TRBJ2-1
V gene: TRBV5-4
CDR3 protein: CASYPDRGFWDEQFF
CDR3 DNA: TGTGCCAGTTATCCGGACAGGGGGTTTTGGGATGAGCAGTTCTTC

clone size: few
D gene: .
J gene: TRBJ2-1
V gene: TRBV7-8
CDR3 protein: CASSPRQVGREQFF
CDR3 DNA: TGTGCCAGCAGCCCTCGACAGGTAGGGAGGGAGCAGTTCTTC

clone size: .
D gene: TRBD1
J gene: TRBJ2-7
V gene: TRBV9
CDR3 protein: CASSPLRTGKKYEQYF
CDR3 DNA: TGTGCCAGCAGCCCCCTTCGGACAGGGAAAAAGTACGAGCAGTACTTC

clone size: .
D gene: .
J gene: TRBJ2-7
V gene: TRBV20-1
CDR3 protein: CSARSPYF
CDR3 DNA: TGCAGTGCTAGATCTCCGTACTTC

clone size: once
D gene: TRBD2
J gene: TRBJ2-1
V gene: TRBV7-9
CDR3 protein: CASSLALAGGPWENEQFF
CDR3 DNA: TGTGCCAGCAGCTTAGCTTTAGCGGGAGGGCCGTGGGAGAATGAGCAGTTCTTC

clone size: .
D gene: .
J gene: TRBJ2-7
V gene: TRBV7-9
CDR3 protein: CASSLGTARYSGMYF
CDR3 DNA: TGTGCCAGCAGTTTGGGGACTGCTAGATATTCGGGCATGTACTTC

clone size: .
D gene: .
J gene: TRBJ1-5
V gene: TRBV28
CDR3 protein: CASSPTVSNQPQHF
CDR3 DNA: TGTGCCAGCTCCCCGACAGTTAGCAATCAGCCCCAGCATTTT